The rows below give T cell receptor beta chains drawn from one sample of a study of T cells after yellow fever vaccination. TCRdb re-called the 5' RACE reads through MiXCR, storing one row per CDR3 protein. The sample has 500,000 to 700,000 distinct CDR3 sequences; under 25% are singletons. Sample: PBMCs, taken 15 days after the yellow fever booster vaccination. All receptors come from a young man who received the YFV17D yellow fever vaccine. CDR3s include the opening cysteine and the closing phenylalanine or tryptophan. The D gene is left open where the match is weak. A row's size may be missing; if present it is once, few, many or a size class.

j_call | d_call | v_call | clone_size | cdr3_nt | cdr3_aa
TRBJ2-3 | TRBD2 | TRBV19 | NA | TGTGCCAGCAGTATGGGAGGGGTCTGGAGAGATACGCAGTATTTT | CASSMGGVWRDTQYF
TRBJ2-7 | NA | TRBV10-3 | NA | TGTGCCACCGGGGTACAAGGGCGCTTGTACGAGCAGTACTTC | CATGVQGRLYEQYF
TRBJ2-4 | TRBD1 | TRBV20-1 | NA | TGCAGTGCCTTGAAAGGACAGGGGCAAAACATTCAGTACTTC | CSALKGQGQNIQYF
TRBJ1-4 | NA | TRBV6-5 | NA | TGTGCCAGCAGTTACTCGAAAGGGAAAAATGAAAAACTGTTTTTT | CASSYSKGKNEKLFF
TRBJ2-7 | NA | TRBV11-1 | NA | TGTGCCAGCAGCTTGTCGGGGGGCGCGTCCTACGAGCAGTACTTC | CASSLSGGASYEQYF
TRBJ1-1 | NA | TRBV7-8 | few | TGTGCCAGCATCTACTTGGGGGGCAGTCCGAACACTGAAGCTTTCTTT | CASIYLGGSPNTEAFF
TRBJ2-1 | TRBD1 | TRBV18 | NA | TGTGCCAGCTCAATAGGACAGGGGGCTGACGAGCAGTTCTTC | CASSIGQGADEQFF
TRBJ2-2 | NA | TRBV20-1 | NA | TGCAGTGCTAGAGACGCAGGCACCGGGGAGCTGTTTTTT | CSARDAGTGELFF
TRBJ2-5 | NA | TRBV5-1 | NA | TGCGCCAGCAGCCCGTGGGCCTCGAGAGAGACCCAGTACTTC | CASSPWASRETQYF
TRBJ2-7 | TRBD2 | TRBV3-1 | few | TGTGCCAGCAGCCAAGAGGCTAGCGGGGGGGAGCAGTACTTC | CASSQEASGGEQYF
TRBJ2-3 | NA | TRBV29-1 | NA | TGCAGCGGGACATCTAACGGGAGTCTTTCGTTTTATGCTGGCACAGATACGCAGTATTTT | CSGTSNGSLSFYAGTDTQYF
TRBJ2-2 | NA | TRBV20-1 | NA | TGCAGTGCCCCTCATTTCACCGGGGAGCTGTTTTTT | CSAPHFTGELFF
TRBJ2-2 | TRBD2 | TRBV4-3 | NA | TGCGCCAGCAGCCAAGCCCGGACCGGGACTAGCGGGAGACCCGGGGAGCTGTTTTTT | CASSQARTGTSGRPGELFF
TRBJ2-2 | TRBD2 | TRBV10-3 | NA | TGTGCCATACGACTAGCGAAAGACACCGGGGAGCTGTTTTTT | CAIRLAKDTGELFF
TRBJ2-1 | NA | TRBV12-3/TRBV12-4 | NA | TGTGCCAGCAGTTTACGCATCGACAATGAGCAGTTCTTC | CASSLRIDNEQFF
TRBJ2-5 | TRBD2 | TRBV18 | NA | TGTGCCAGCTCACGGATTCTAGCGGACGCCACAAGCGAGACCCAGTACTTC | CASSRILADATSETQYF
TRBJ1-1 | NA | TRBV20-1 | NA | TGCAGTGCTCCTGGGGGGGGGCGGACTGAAGCTTTCTTT | CSAPGGGRTEAFF
TRBJ2-5 | TRBD1 | TRBV7-2 | few | TGTGCCAGCAGCTTCGGGACAGGGGGAGAGACCCAGTACTTC | CASSFGTGGETQYF
TRBJ1-2 | NA | TRBV27 | NA | TGTGCCAGCAGGGTTTCAAAAGGGGTCAAACAGGGCACCTATGGCTACACCTTC | CASRVSKGVKQGTYGYTF
TRBJ2-7 | NA | TRBV30 | NA | TGTGCCTGGAGTCTGGCGGGGGCGGACGAGCAGTACTTC | CAWSLAGADEQYF
TRBJ1-2 | NA | TRBV9 | few | TGTGCCAGCAGCGTGGGGGGCGCGTACTATGGCTACACCTTC | CASSVGGAYYGYTF
TRBJ2-1 | NA | TRBV20-1 | NA | TGCAGTGCTAGTCCCCCGGCGGAAGGGCAGTTCTTC | CSASPPAEGQFF
TRBJ2-1 | TRBD2 | TRBV6-2/TRBV6-3 | few | TGTGCCAGCAGTTTTCTAGCGGGAGATGGGTCCTACAATGAGCAGTTCTTC | CASSFLAGDGSYNEQFF
TRBJ2-7 | NA | TRBV7-2 | few | TGTGCCAGCAGCTTAGCGGCACCGACGAACGAGCAGTACTTC | CASSLAAPTNEQYF
TRBJ2-7 | NA | TRBV18 | NA | TGTGCCAGCTCACCAGGGGTAGGGCTAAGCGAGCAGTACTTC | CASSPGVGLSEQYF
TRBJ2-3 | TRBD1 | TRBV10-3 | NA | TGTGCCTCCTTGCGGACAGGGGGAGATACGCAGTATTTT | CASLRTGGDTQYF
TRBJ2-1 | NA | TRBV15 | few | TGTGCCACCCTAACACGGGAGTCTGAGCAGTTCTTC | CATLTRESEQFF
TRBJ2-7 | NA | TRBV5-1 | NA | TGCGCCAGCTCTTTTAGACTCGACGACTACGAGCAGTACTTC | CASSFRLDDYEQYF
TRBJ2-7 | TRBD1 | TRBV6-1 | few | TGTGCCACCTCGAAGACAGGGCCCTACGAGCAGTACTTC | CATSKTGPYEQYF
TRBJ2-1 | TRBD2 | TRBV15 | NA | TGTGCCACCAGCAGAGATTTCGTTGGACTAGCGGGAGTTAAGCAGTTCTTC | CATSRDFVGLAGVKQFF
TRBJ2-1 | NA | TRBV7-2 | few | TGTGCCAGCAGTTACCAGGGAAATGAGCAGTTCTTC | CASSYQGNEQFF
TRBJ2-6 | NA | TRBV11-1 | NA | TGTGCCAGCAGCTTTTGGGGCAGGACAAACTCTGGGGCCAACGTCCTGACTTTC | CASSFWGRTNSGANVLTF
TRBJ2-3 | TRBD1 | TRBV2 | NA | TGTGCCTGCAGATTGAAGCGCGACAGGGCGAGCACAGATACGCAGTATTTT | CACRLKRDRASTDTQYF
TRBJ2-5 | TRBD2 | TRBV6-5 | NA | TGTGCCAGCAGTTACTTCGGCGGGAGAAGAGAGACCCAGTACTTC | CASSYFGGRRETQYF
TRBJ2-3 | NA | TRBV9 | NA | TGTGCCAGCAGCGCCCGACTTCGCACAGATACGCAGTATTTT | CASSARLRTDTQYF
TRBJ2-7 | NA | TRBV7-2 | many | TGTGCCAGCAGCTCAGGACCCTACGAGCAGTACTTC | CASSSGPYEQYF
TRBJ1-1 | NA | TRBV28 | NA | TGTGCCAGCACCACCGTGGGGGTTGCCTATGAAGCTTTCTTT | CASTTVGVAYEAFF
TRBJ2-7 | TRBD1 | TRBV24-1 | NA | TGTGCCACCAGTGATAGGGGACAGCGAGGCTACGAGCAGTACTTC | CATSDRGQRGYEQYF
TRBJ2-1 | NA | TRBV6-2/TRBV6-3 | NA | TGTGCCAGCAGTTACGAGCCCGGACTTACAAGAACCTACAATGAGCAGTTCTTC | CASSYEPGLTRTYNEQFF
TRBJ1-4 | NA | TRBV4-3 | few | TGCGCCAGCAGCCAAGGAGTGGGGCGAGGGGAAAAACTGTTTTTT | CASSQGVGRGEKLFF
TRBJ2-1 | NA | TRBV5-1 | few | TGCGCCAGCAGCGTCGGGGGCTACAATGAGCAGTTCTTC | CASSVGGYNEQFF
TRBJ2-7 | NA | TRBV20-1 | NA | TGCAGTGCTCTTGCTACAAGGGGCTCCTACGAGCAGTACTTC | CSALATRGSYEQYF
TRBJ2-7 | NA | TRBV5-1 | few | TGCGCCAGCAGCTTGGGCACTCCCCCCTACGAGCAGTACTTC | CASSLGTPPYEQYF
TRBJ1-1 | TRBD1 | TRBV11-1 | few | TGTGCCAGCAGCTTAGGGCGGGACAGGGGCCCTATGAACACTGAAGCTTTCTTT | CASSLGRDRGPMNTEAFF
TRBJ2-7 | TRBD2 | TRBV20-1 | NA | TGCAGTGCTAGAAATCTAGCGGGAGGGATCGAGCAGTACTTC | CSARNLAGGIEQYF
TRBJ2-1 | TRBD2 | TRBV7-6 | few | TGTGCCAGCAGCCCCCCCGAGAGCGGGGACTACAATGAGCAGTTCTTC | CASSPPESGDYNEQFF
TRBJ2-7 | TRBD2 | TRBV5-6 | NA | TGTGCCAGCAGCTTGATAGCGGGTGCCCCTTACGAGCAGTACTTC | CASSLIAGAPYEQYF
TRBJ1-2 | TRBD1 | TRBV7-2 | NA | TGTGCCAGCAGCTTAGGGGACAGGGTGGATGGCTACACCTTC | CASSLGDRVDGYTF
TRBJ2-3 | NA | TRBV24-1 | few | TGTGCCACCAGTGATAACCGGGACGGCTCCGGAGATACGCAGTATTTT | CATSDNRDGSGDTQYF
TRBJ2-5 | TRBD1 | TRBV6-5 | few | TGTGCCAGCAGTTTTCGGGACAGGGGGAGGGAGACCCAGTACTTC | CASSFRDRGRETQYF
TRBJ2-7 | TRBD2 | TRBV10-1 | few | TGCGCCAGCAGTGATGTCGGGAGGGCCGACGAGCAGTACTTC | CASSDVGRADEQYF
TRBJ2-2 | NA | TRBV4-3 | NA | TGCGCCAGCAGCCAACAACCCCGGCGTTGGGCGGGTACCGGGGAGCTGTTTTTT | CASSQQPRRWAGTGELFF
TRBJ2-7 | NA | TRBV12-3/TRBV12-4 | NA | TGTGCCAGCAGTTTAGCGCGGTACTACGAGCAGTACTTC | CASSLARYYEQYF
TRBJ2-7 | NA | TRBV5-6 | few | TGTGCCAGCAACCCAGGGGGGGACTCCTACGAGCAGTACTTC | CASNPGGDSYEQYF